This T cell receptor beta chain was profiled in a study of OX40 agonist ivuxolimab in advanced cancers. The wider study: Ivuxolimab, which is an agonistic anti-OX40 (CD134) antibody, was administered to the patients.

As to this clone: The antigen remains unidentified.

TCRdb's table, derived via immunoSEQ multiplex PCR, lists solely in-frame clones and lacks some. The sample yields approximately 84,000 clones, about 93% seen once. General study points: Which antigen the expanded peripheral T cells recognized is unknown.

Blood draws occurred at baseline, cycle 4 day 1, and cycle 7 day 1. The CDR3 length is 17 residues. This specimen was CD4+ or CD8+ T cells sorted from blood, taken in a trial of the OX40 agonist ivuxolimab. J is TRBJ1-5 and V is TRBV21-1; no DNA check was done on the table's D call, TRBD1. TRBV21-1 is a recognized pseudogene. The origin of this receptor is an adult with an advanced solid tumor such as melanoma, head and neck, liver or kidney cancer. CDR3 sequence (DNA): TGTGCCAGCAGCAGGGACAGTCTCCTTTTTAGCAATCAGCCCCAGCATTTT. It codes for CASSRDSLLFSNQPQHF.